These T cell receptor beta chains were read from a single sample in a study of blood T cell repertoires in COVID-19. Data came from immunoSEQ multiplex PCR; TCRdb stores just in-frame clones and leaves some out. Of about 310,000 clones listed, around 87% are singletons. The sequenced sample consisted of peripheral blood. The receptors stem from a man aged 50-59 years with active or convalescent COVID-19. Each CDR3 is given with its conserved first and last residue. D genes are given only for firm matches. Not all rows give a size; the values are once, few, many and, for expanded clones, a class.

>TRBD2|NA|TRBV6-5|TRBJ2-3
CASSYLLAGVTDTQYF
TGTGCCAGCAGTTATCTCTTAGCGGGAGTCACAGATACGCAGTATTTT
>TRBD1|NA|TRBV14|TRBJ1-1
CASSRQGFSSTEAFF
TGTGCCAGCAGCCGACAGGGCTTTTCTAGCACTGAAGCTTTCTTT
>TRBD1|NA|TRBV18|TRBJ1-1
CASSPTQGATEAFF
TGTGCCAGCTCACCAACACAGGGGGCCACTGAAGCTTTCTTT
>NA|NA|TRBV2|TRBJ1-1
CASSLREPGTEAFF
TGTGCCAGCAGCCTCCGGGAACCGGGCACTGAAGCTTTCTTT
>NA|NA|TRBV19|TRBJ2-1
CASSPQRDSYNEQFF
TGTGCCAGTAGTCCACAGAGAGACTCCTACAATGAGCAGTTCTTC
>NA|NA|TRBV7-9|TRBJ1-1
CASSPWRPRDEAFF
TGTGCCAGCAGCCCCTGGCGGCCGCGCGATGAAGCTTTCTTT
>TRBD1|NA|TRBV5-8|TRBJ1-4
CASSRGQGAGEKLFF
TGTGCCAGCAGTCGTGGACAGGGGGCCGGTGAAAAACTGTTTTTT
>NA|once|TRBV30|TRBJ1-2
CAWSVWGAHTF
TGTGCCTGGAGTGTTTGGGGAGCCCACACCTTC
>TRBD1|NA|TRBV3-1/TRBV3-2|TRBJ2-2
CASSRTGGNASRTGELFF
TGTGCCAGCAGCCGAACAGGGGGGAACGCTTCTAGAACCGGGGAGCTGTTTTTT
>NA|NA|TRBV5-6|TRBJ1-2
CASSLWTIPRINYGYTF
TGTGCCAGCAGCTTATGGACTATACCCCGGATTAACTATGGCTACACCTTC
>TRBD1|NA|TRBV6-4|TRBJ1-5
CASSAEGQGVVSNQPQHF
TGTGCCAGCAGTGCCGAGGGACAGGGGGTCGTTAGCAATCAGCCCCAGCATTTT
>TRBD2|NA|TRBV6-5|TRBJ2-7
CASSYSGLAEPYEQYF
TGTGCCAGCAGTTACTCCGGGCTAGCGGAACCCTACGAGCAGTACTTC
>TRBD2|NA|TRBV7-9|TRBJ2-3
CASTQSLGGDTDTQYF
TGTGCCAGCACCCAATCTTTGGGAGGGGACACAGATACGCAGTATTTT
>TRBD1|NA|TRBV28|TRBJ1-5
CASRLDQGANQPQHF
TGTGCCAGCAGGCTAGACCAGGGGGCCAATCAGCCCCAGCATTTT
>NA|once|TRBV19|TRBJ2-7
CASSGGSYEQYF
TGTGCCAGTAGTGGAGGATCCTACGAGCAGTACTTC
>TRBD2|once|TRBV5-1|TRBJ2-7
CASSSTGTSSSYEQYF
TGCGCCAGCAGCTCAACCGGGACTAGCAGCTCCTACGAGCAGTACTTC
>NA|NA|TRBV2|TRBJ2-2
CASSSRGTGELFF
TGTGCCAGCAGTTCTCGGGGGACCGGGGAGCTGTTTTTT